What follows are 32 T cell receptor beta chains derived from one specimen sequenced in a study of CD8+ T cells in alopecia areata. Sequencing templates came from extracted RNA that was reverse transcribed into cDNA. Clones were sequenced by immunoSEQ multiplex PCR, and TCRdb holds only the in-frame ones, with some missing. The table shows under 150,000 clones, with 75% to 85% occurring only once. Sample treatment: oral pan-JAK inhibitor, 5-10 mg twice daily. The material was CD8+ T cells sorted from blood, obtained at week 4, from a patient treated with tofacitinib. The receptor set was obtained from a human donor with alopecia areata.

Here the CDR3 reads CSVVGQGHTEAFF. The DNA for the CDR3 is TGCAGCGTTGTCGGGCAGGGCCACACTGAAGCTTTCTTT. The rearrangement links TRBV29-1 to TRBJ1-1; a weak D match, TRBD1 (5 bases). Trimming took 4 bases from V and 3 from J, leaving 12 bases between them. Germline CDR1 and CDR2: SQVTM and ANQGSEA. CDR3 length equals 13 residues.

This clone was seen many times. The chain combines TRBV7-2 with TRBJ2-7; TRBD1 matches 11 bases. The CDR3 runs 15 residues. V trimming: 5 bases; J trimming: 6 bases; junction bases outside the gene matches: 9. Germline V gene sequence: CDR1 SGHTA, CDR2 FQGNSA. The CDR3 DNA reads TGTGCCAGCAGCCGACCCCGGGACAGGGGGTCCGAGCAGTACTTC. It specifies CASSRPRDRGSEQYF.

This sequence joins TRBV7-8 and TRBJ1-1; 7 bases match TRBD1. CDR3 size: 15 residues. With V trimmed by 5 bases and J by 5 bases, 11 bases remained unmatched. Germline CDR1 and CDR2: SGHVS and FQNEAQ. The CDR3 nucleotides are TGTGCCAGCAGCCCCGTGGGGGCAGGGGGGACTGAAGCTTTCTTT. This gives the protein CASSPVGAGGTEAFF.

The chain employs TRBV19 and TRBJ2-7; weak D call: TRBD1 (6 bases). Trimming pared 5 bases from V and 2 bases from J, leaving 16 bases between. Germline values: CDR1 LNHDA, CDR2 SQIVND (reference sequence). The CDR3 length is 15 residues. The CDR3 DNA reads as TGTGCCAGTAGTCCTGGACAGTTTACGACCTACGAGCAGTACTTC. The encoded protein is CASSPGQFTTYEQYF. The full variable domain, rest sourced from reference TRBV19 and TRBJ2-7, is DGGITQSPKYLFRKEGQNVTLSCEQNLNHDAMYWYRQDPGQGLRLIYYSQIVNDFQKGDIAEGYSVSREKKESFPLTVTSAQKNPTAFYLCASSPGQFTTYEQYFGPGTRLTVT.

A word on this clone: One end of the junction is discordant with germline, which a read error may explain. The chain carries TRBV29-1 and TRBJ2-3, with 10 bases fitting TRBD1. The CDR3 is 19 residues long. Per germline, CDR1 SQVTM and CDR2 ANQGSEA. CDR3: CSVEEGDRGHLSLTDAQYF. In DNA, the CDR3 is TGCAGCGTTGAAGAAGGGGACAGGGGCCATTTAAGCCTCACAGATGCGCAGTATTTT.

The CDR3 sequence: CASSSTGGADGYTF. The DNA of the CDR3 is TGTGCCAGTAGTTCCACAGGGGGCGCGGATGGCTACACCTTC. The rearrangement uses TRBV19 and TRBJ1-2; 9 nucleotides match TRBD1. Germline V gene sequence: CDR1 LNHDA, CDR2 SQIVND (reference sequence). This CDR3 region has 14 residues. The V gene end was trimmed by 5 bases and the J gene end by 6 bases; junction bases not matched to a gene: 7.

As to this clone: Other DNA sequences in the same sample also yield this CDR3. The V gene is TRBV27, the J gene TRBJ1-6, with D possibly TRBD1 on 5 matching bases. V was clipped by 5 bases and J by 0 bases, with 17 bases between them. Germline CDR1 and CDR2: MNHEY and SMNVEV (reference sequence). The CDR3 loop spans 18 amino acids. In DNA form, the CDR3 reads TGTGCCAGCAGTCCCAGCCTTGGGGGTCGCTCCTATAATTCACCCCTCCACTTT. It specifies CASSPSLGGRSYNSPLHF.

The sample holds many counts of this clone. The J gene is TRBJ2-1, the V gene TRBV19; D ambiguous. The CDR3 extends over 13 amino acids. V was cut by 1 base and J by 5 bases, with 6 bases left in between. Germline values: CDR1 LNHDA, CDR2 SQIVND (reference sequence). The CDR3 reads CASSIGGNNEQFF. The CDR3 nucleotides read TGTGCCAGTAGTATAGGTGGTAACAATGAGCAGTTCTTC.

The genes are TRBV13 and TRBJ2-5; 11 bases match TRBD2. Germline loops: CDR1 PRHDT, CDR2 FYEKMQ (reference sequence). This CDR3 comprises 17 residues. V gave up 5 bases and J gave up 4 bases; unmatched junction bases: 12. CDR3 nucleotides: TGTGCCAGCAGCATGACTAGCGGGGACCCCTTCCTAGAGACCCAGTACTTC. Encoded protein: CASSMTSGDPFLETQYF.

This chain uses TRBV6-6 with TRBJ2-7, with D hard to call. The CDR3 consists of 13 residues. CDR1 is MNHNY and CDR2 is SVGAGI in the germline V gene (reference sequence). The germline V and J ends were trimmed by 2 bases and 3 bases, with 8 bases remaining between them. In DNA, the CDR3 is TGTGCCAGCAGTTACGTCTTGAGCTACGAGCAGTACTTC. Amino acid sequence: CASSYVLSYEQYF.

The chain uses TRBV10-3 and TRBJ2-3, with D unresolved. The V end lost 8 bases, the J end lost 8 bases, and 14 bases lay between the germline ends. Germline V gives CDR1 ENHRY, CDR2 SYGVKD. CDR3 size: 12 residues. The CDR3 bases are TGTGCCATCCGGGCCGAGATAGGTACGCAGTATTTT. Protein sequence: CAIRAEIGTQYF.

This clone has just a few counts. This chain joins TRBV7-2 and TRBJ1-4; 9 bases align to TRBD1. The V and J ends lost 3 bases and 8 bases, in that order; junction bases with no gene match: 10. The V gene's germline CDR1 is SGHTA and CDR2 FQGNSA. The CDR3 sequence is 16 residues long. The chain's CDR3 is CASSFTGTGYGEKLFF. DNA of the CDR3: TGTGCCAGCAGCTTTACCGGGACAGGGTATGGAGAAAAACTGTTTTTT.

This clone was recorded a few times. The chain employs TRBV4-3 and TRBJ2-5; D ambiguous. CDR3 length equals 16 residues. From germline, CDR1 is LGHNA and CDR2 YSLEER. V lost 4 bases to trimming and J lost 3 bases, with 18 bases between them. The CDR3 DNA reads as TGCGCCAGCAGCCTTTATTCGGGCTCACCTGAAGAGACCCAGTACTTC. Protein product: CASSLYSGSPEETQYF.

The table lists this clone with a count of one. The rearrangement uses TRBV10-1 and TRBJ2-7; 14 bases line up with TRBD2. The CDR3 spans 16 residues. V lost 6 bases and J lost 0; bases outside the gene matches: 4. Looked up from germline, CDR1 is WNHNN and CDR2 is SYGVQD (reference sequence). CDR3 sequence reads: CASSMGLAGASYEQYF. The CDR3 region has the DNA TGCGCCAGCAGCATGGGACTAGCGGGGGCCTCCTACGAGCAGTACTTC.

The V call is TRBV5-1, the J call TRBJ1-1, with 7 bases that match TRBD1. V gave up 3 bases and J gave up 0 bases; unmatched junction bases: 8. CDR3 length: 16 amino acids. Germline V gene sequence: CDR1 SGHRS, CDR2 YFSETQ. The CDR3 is CASSWTPGTVNTEAFF. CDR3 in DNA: TGCGCCAGCAGCTGGACCCCCGGGACAGTGAACACTGAAGCTTTCTTT. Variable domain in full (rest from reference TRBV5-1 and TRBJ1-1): KAGVTQTPRYLIKTRGQQVTLSCSPISGHRSVSWYQQTPGQGLQFLFEYFSETQRNKGNFPGRFSGRQFSNSRSEMNVSTLELGDSALYLCASSWTPGTVNTEAFFGQGTRLTVV.

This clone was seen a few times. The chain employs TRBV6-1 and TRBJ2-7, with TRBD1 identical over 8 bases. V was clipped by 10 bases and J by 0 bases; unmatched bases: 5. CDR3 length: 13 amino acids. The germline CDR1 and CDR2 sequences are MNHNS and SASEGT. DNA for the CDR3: TGTGCCACCGGGACAGGATACTCCTACGAGCAGTACTTC. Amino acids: CATGTGYSYEQYF.

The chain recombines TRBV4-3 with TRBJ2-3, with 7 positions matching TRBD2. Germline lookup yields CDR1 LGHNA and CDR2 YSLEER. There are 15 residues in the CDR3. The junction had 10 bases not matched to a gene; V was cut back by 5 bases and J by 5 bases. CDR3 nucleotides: TGCGCCAGCAGCTATATATGGGGGGGTCAAGATACGCAGTATTTT. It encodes CASSYIWGGQDTQYF.

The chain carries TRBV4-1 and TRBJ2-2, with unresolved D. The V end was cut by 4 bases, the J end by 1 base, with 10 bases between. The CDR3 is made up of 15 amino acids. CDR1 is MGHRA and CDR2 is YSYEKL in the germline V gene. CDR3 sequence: CASSPSSMNTGELFF. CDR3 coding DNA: TGCGCCAGCAGCCCGTCCTCCATGAACACCGGGGAGCTGTTTTTT.

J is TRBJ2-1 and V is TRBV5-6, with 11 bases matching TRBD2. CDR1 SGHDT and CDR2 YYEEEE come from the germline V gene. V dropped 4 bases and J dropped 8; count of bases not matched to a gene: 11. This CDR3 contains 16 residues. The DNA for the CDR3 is TGTGCCAGCAGCCAGATTAGCGGGGGGGCCCGCGATGAGCAGTTCTTC. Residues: CASSQISGGARDEQFF.

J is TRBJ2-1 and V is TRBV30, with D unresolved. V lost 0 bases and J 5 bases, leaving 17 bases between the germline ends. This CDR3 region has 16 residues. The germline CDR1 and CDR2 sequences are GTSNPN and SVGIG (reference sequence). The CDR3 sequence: CAWSVPNLETDNEQFF. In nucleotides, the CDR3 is TGTGCCTGGAGTGTCCCAAACCTGGAAACCGACAATGAGCAGTTCTTC.

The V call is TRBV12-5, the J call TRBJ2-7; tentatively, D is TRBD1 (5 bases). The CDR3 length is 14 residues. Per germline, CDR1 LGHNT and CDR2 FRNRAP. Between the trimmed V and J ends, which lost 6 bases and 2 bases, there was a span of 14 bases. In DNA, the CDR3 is TGTGCTAGTGGGGTCCAGGGCGAAGCCTACGAGCAGTACTTC. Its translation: CASGVQGEAYEQYF.

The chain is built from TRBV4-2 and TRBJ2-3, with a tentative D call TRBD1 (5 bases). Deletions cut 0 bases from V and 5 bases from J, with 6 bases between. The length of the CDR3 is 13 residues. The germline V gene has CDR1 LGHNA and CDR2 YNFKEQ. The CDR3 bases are TGTGCCAGCAGCCAAGATCAGGGAGATACGCAGTATTTT. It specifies CASSQDQGDTQYF.

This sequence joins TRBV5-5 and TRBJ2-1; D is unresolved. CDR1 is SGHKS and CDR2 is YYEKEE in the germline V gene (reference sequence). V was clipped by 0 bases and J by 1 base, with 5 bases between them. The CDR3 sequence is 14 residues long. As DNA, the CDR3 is TGTGCCAGCAGCTTGGAACCGTCCTACAATGAGCAGTTCTTC. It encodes CASSLEPSYNEQFF.

The CDR3 DNA sequence: TGTGCCAGCAGTGAAATACAAGCGGGGGGATATATTAGCTCCTACAATGAGCAGTTCTTC. This sequence encodes CASSEIQAGGYISSYNEQFF. This chain uses TRBV2 with TRBJ2-1; 9 positions match TRBD2. Germline CDR1 is SNHLY and CDR2 is FYNNEI. This CDR3 is built from 20 residues. V dropped 2 bases and J dropped 0; count of bases not matched to a gene: 14.

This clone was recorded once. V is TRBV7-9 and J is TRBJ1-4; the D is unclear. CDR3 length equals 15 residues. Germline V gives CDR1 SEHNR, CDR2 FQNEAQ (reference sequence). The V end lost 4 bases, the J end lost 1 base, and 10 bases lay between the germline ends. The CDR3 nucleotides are TGTGCCAGCAGCTGGAGGGAGGAAACTAATGAAAAACTGTTTTTT. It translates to CASSWREETNEKLFF.

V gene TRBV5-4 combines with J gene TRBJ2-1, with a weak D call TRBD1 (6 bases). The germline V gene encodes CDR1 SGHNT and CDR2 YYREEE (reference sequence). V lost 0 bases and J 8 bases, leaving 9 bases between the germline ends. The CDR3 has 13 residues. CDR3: CASSLAGAHEQFF. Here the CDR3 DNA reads TGTGCCAGCAGCTTGGCAGGGGCGCATGAGCAGTTCTTC.

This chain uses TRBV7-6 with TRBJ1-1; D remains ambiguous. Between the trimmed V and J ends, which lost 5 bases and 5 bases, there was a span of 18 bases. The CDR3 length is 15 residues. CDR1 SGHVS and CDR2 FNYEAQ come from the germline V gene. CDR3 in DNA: TGTGCCAGCAGCCCAGACCCGGCCCCGGGAACTGAAGCTTTCTTT. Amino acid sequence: CASSPDPAPGTEAFF. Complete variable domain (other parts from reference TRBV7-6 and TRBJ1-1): GAGVSQSPRYKVTKRGQDVALRCDPISGHVSLYWYRQALGQGPEFLTYFNYEAQQDKSGLPNDRFSAERPEGSISTLTIQRTEQRDSAMYRCASSPDPAPGTEAFFGQGTRLTVV.

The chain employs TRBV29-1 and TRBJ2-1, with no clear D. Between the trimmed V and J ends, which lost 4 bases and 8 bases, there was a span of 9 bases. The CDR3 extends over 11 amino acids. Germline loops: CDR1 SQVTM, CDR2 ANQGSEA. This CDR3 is CSVGPRDEQFF. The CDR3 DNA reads TGCAGCGTTGGGCCACGCGATGAGCAGTTCTTC.

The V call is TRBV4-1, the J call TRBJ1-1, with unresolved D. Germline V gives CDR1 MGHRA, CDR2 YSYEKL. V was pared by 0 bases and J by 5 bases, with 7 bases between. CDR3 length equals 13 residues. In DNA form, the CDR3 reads TGCGCCAGCAGCCAAGAAGTCAGTACTGAAGCTTTCTTT. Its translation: CASSQEVSTEAFF.

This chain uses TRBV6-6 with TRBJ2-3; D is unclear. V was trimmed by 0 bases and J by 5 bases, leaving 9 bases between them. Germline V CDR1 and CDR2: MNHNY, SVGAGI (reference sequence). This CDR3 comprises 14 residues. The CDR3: CASSYSSPLDTQYF. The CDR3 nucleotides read TGTGCCAGCAGTTACTCTTCTCCGCTAGATACGCAGTATTTT.

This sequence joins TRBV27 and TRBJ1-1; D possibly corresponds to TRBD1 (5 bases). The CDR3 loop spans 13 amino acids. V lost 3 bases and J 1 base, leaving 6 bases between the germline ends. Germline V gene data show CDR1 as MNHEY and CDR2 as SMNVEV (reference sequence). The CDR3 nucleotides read TGTGCCAGCAGTTTTGGGGGGAACACTGAAGCTTTCTTT. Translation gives CASSFGGNTEAFF.

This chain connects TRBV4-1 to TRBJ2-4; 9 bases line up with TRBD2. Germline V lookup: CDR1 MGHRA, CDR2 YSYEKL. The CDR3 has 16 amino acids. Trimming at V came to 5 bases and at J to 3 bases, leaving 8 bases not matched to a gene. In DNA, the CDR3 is TGCGCCAGCAGCGAACTAGCGGGTACATTCAAAAACATTCAGTACTTC. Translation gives CASSELAGTFKNIQYF.